These T cell receptor beta chains were read from a single sample in a study of blood T cell repertoires in COVID-19. Assay used: immunoSEQ multiplex PCR; TCRdb lists only in-frame clones, some missing. The table shows 430,000 or so clones, with approximately 90% occurring only once. Material: peripheral blood. These TCRs come from a man aged 18 to 30 with COVID-19, enrolled during active disease. Each CDR3 is given with its conserved first and last residue. The D gene is left open where the match is weak. The size field is filled for only some rows; it gives once, few, many or a size class.

d_call,clone_size,v_call,cdr3_length,j_call,cdr3_nt,cdr3_aa
.,.,TRBV3-1/TRBV3-2,14,TRBJ1-2,TGTGCCAGTGGGGGGAGAGGGACTCCTCGTGGCTACACCTTC,CASGGRGTPRGYTF
.,.,TRBV5-6,14,TRBJ2-7,TGTGCCAGCAGCTTGTATCTAGCGACCTACGAGCAGTACTTC,CASSLYLATYEQYF
TRBD2,.,TRBV4-1,15,TRBJ2-3,TGCGCCAGCAGCCAAATAGCGGGTACCACAGATACGCAGTATTTT,CASSQIAGTTDTQYF
.,.,TRBV7-8,14,TRBJ1-5,TGTGCCAGCAGCAGATCCGGGTCCGGGGAGCCCCAGCATTTT,CASSRSGSGEPQHF
TRBD1,.,TRBV6-6,13,TRBJ1-6,TGTGCCAGTAGAGGACAGGGTAATTCACCCCTCCACTTT,CASRGQGNSPLHF
TRBD1,few,TRBV2,14,TRBJ1-5,TGTGCCAGCAGCTGGGACAGGGCAAATCAGCCCCAGCATTTT,CASSWDRANQPQHF
.,.,TRBV3-1/TRBV3-2,15,TRBJ1-3,TGTGCCAGCAGAGATAGGGGCTTTTCCGGAAACACCATATATTTT,CASRDRGFSGNTIYF
.,.,TRBV14,14,TRBJ1-2,TGTGCCAGCAGCCAAGGGCGGGGAAGTTCTGGCTACACCTTC,CASSQGRGSSGYTF
TRBD2,.,TRBV2,16,TRBJ2-1,TGTGCCAGCAGTGAATTTGGACTAGCGGGGGAGGATGAGCAGTTCTTC,CASSEFGLAGEDEQFF
.,.,TRBV5-4,12,TRBJ2-5,TGTGCCAGCAGCTTTCCTTCCGAGACCCAGTACTTC,CASSFPSETQYF
TRBD1,.,TRBV5-5,15,TRBJ1-1,TGTGCCAGCAGCTGGTGGGGACAGGGGGACACTGAAGCTTTCTTT,CASSWWGQGDTEAFF
TRBD1,.,TRBV13,14,TRBJ2-7,TGTGCCAGCAGCTTGAGGGCAGGGGGCTACGAGCAGTACTTC,CASSLRAGGYEQYF
TRBD2,.,TRBV11-2,16,TRBJ2-3,TGTGCCAGCAGCCTCTGGGGGGGAGAAGGAACAGATACGCAGTATTTT,CASSLWGGEGTDTQYF
TRBD2,.,TRBV6-5,15,TRBJ2-7,TGTGCCAGCAGTTTTTCTAGCGGGCCGGCCTACGAGCAGTACTTC,CASSFSSGPAYEQYF
.,.,TRBV5-6,14,TRBJ2-5,TGTGCCAGCAGCTTGTATGAGGTTCAGGGGACCCAGTACTTC,CASSLYEVQGTQYF
TRBD1,.,TRBV6-5,12,TRBJ1-2,TGTGCCACCATGACAGGGGTCTATGGCTACACCTTC,CATMTGVYGYTF
.,.,TRBV12-5,15,TRBJ1-5,TGTGCTAGTGGTTTAGAGGGTGCGAGCAATCAGCCCCAGCATTTT,CASGLEGASNQPQHF
.,.,TRBV7-2,14,TRBJ2-7,TGTGCCAGCAGCTCCGGAGGGAGCTCCTACGAGCAGTACTTC,CASSSGGSSYEQYF
.,.,TRBV15,17,TRBJ1-4,TGTGCCACCACCATATGGCGGAAACGGCCAACTAATGAAAAACTGTTTTTT,CATTIWRKRPTNEKLFF
.,.,TRBV12-3/TRBV12-4,12,TRBJ2-2,TGTGCCAGCAGTCAGGGGATCGGGGAGCTGTTTTTT,CASSQGIGELFF
.,.,TRBV12-3/TRBV12-4,12,TRBJ2-7,TGTGCCAGCAGCAGGATTTTCCACGAGCAGTACTTC,CASSRIFHEQYF
.,.,TRBV6-5,11,TRBJ2-7,TGTGCCAGCAGGGGGGCTTACGAGCAGTACTTC,CASRGAYEQYF
.,once,TRBV5-8,15,TRBJ2-2,TGTGCCAGCAGCTTCATACTACGGGGGACCGGGGAGCTGTTTTTT,CASSFILRGTGELFF
TRBD1,.,TRBV7-9,13,TRBJ1-1,TGTGCCAGCAGCTTGAGGGGGCCCACTGAAGCTTTCTTT,CASSLRGPTEAFF
TRBD1,once,TRBV2,14,TRBJ1-2,TGTGCCAGCAGTCCTGGGACAGCCAGTTATGGCTACACCTTC,CASSPGTASYGYTF
.,once,TRBV4-1,13,TRBJ1-1,TGCGCCAGCAGCCAAGATGGGCCGAGTGAAGCTTTCTTT,CASSQDGPSEAFF
TRBD2,.,TRBV25-1,15,TRBJ2-1,TGTGCCAGCGGCCTCCCCCGGGGGGATCACAATGAGCAGTTCTTC,CASGLPRGDHNEQFF
.,.,TRBV2,13,TRBJ1-1,TGTGCCAGCACCTTGACAGTGAACACTGAAGCTTTCTTT,CASTLTVNTEAFF
TRBD2,.,TRBV2,13,TRBJ2-1,TGTGCCAGCCGCTCTGGGGTTAGCGGGAGCGAGTTCTTC,CASRSGVSGSEFF
TRBD2,.,TRBV9,15,TRBJ2-1,TGTGCCAGCAGCGATAGCGGGAGGATTTACAATGAGCAGTTCTTC,CASSDSGRIYNEQFF
.,.,TRBV9,13,TRBJ1-1,TGTGCCAGCAGCGTAGCGGGGTACACTGAAGCTTTCTTT,CASSVAGYTEAFF
.,.,TRBV5-1,15,TRBJ1-3,TGCGCCAGCAGCTTAAACAGGTCTCCTGGAAACACCATATATTTT,CASSLNRSPGNTIYF
TRBD1,.,TRBV2,15,TRBJ2-7,TGTGCCAGCACTTCCCGGGACAGCCTAACCGCGGTTCAGTACTTC,CASTSRDSLTAVQYF
TRBD2,.,TRBV30,20,TRBJ2-3,TGTGCCTGGAGCTCGGTTGGGACTAGCGGGAGACTCCTAAGCACAGATACGCAGTATTTT,CAWSSVGTSGRLLSTDTQYF
TRBD1,.,TRBV5-4,14,TRBJ1-2,TGTGCCAGCAGCTTGAGGGGACAGGGATATGGCTACACCTTC,CASSLRGQGYGYTF
TRBD1,.,TRBV5-6,15,TRBJ1-1,TGTGCCAGCAGCTCAACAGGGGGCTTTAACACTGAAGCTTTCTTT,CASSSTGGFNTEAFF
.,once,TRBV5-1,15,TRBJ1-5,TGCGCCAGCAGCTTGGAGGGAGCGAGCAATCAGCCCCAGCATTTT,CASSLEGASNQPQHF
.,.,TRBV5-1,15,TRBJ1-1,TGCGCCAGCAGCTGGCGGAGGGAGGTAAGGACTGAAGCTTTCTTT,CASSWRREVRTEAFF
TRBD1,once,TRBV5-4,15,TRBJ2-3,TGTGCCAGCAGCAACCGGGACAGGGTCAAAGATACGCAGTATTTT,CASSNRDRVKDTQYF
TRBD2,.,TRBV11-3,15,TRBJ2-1,TGTGCCAGCAGCTTGCTAGCGGGAGAATACAATGAGCAGTTCTTC,CASSLLAGEYNEQFF
.,.,TRBV2,15,TRBJ1-2,TGTGCCAGCAGTGACCCCGGACTGAATAACTATGGCTACACCTTC,CASSDPGLNNYGYTF
TRBD2,.,TRBV5-4,17,TRBJ2-1,TGTGCCAGCAGCTTGGCCCCTAGCGGGGGGGGAAACAATGAGCAGTTCTTC,CASSLAPSGGGNNEQFF
.,.,TRBV4-1,14,TRBJ1-5,TGCGCCAGCAGCCAAGTGGGCATGCAAGGTAATAAGCATTTT,CASSQVGMQGNKHF
.,.,TRBV19,16,TRBJ1-4,TGTGCCAGTAGTATAGGCTTGGGCCAGCTTAATGAAAAACTGTTTTTT,CASSIGLGQLNEKLFF
.,.,TRBV24-1,16,TRBJ2-3,TGTGCCACCAGTGGAGGGCAGGGACAACTCACAGATACGCAGTATTTT,CATSGGQGQLTDTQYF
.,.,TRBV5-1,17,TRBJ2-2,TGCGCCAGCAGCGTAACCAAAACCAACAGCAACACCGGGGAGCTGTTTTTT,CASSVTKTNSNTGELFF
.,once,TRBV3-1/TRBV3-2,14,TRBJ2-5,TGTGCCAGCAGCCAATCGGTGACTATAGAGACCCAGTACTTC,CASSQSVTIETQYF
TRBD1,.,TRBV6-5,16,TRBJ1-2,TGTGCCAGCAGTTACGCATACGGGACAGCCAACTATGGCTACACCTTC,CASSYAYGTANYGYTF
TRBD1,once,TRBV5-1,14,TRBJ2-7,TGCGCCAGCAGCTCCGGGACAGCCTCCTACGAGCAGTACTTC,CASSSGTASYEQYF
TRBD2,.,TRBV7-9,14,TRBJ2-5,TGTGCCAGCAGAATAGCGGGGGGCGAAGAGACCCAGTACTTC,CASRIAGGEETQYF
.,.,TRBV11-2,15,TRBJ1-2,TGTGCCAGCAGCTTAGAGGTGACAGCCCTCAGGGGCTACACCTTC,CASSLEVTALRGYTF